This entry describes one T cell receptor (beta chain). Some clones are missing from TCRdb's copy, which holds only in-frame ones; the method was immunoSEQ multiplex PCR. The sample has 28,000 or so clones, 90% seen once. These data belong to a study of preoperative IRX-2 immunotherapy in early breast cancer. Treatment specified: preoperative locoregional IRX-2 cytokine immunotherapy. This phase Ib study tested locoregional IRX-2 cytokine immunotherapy given before surgery. The V end lost 0 bases, the J end lost 0 bases, and 13 bases lay between the germline ends. CDR1 LGHNA and CDR2 YSLEER come from the germline V gene. This CDR3 contains 17 residues.

This chain uses TRBV4-3 with TRBJ2-3; D unclear. Sampling was done from a patient treated with IRX-2 immunotherapy. This clonotype was obtained from a human donor with breast cancer. CDR3 sequence (DNA): TGCGCCAGCAGCCAAGAGTTTAGGGCTTCTAGCACAGATACGCAGTATTTT. Protein: CASSQEFRASSTDTQYF.